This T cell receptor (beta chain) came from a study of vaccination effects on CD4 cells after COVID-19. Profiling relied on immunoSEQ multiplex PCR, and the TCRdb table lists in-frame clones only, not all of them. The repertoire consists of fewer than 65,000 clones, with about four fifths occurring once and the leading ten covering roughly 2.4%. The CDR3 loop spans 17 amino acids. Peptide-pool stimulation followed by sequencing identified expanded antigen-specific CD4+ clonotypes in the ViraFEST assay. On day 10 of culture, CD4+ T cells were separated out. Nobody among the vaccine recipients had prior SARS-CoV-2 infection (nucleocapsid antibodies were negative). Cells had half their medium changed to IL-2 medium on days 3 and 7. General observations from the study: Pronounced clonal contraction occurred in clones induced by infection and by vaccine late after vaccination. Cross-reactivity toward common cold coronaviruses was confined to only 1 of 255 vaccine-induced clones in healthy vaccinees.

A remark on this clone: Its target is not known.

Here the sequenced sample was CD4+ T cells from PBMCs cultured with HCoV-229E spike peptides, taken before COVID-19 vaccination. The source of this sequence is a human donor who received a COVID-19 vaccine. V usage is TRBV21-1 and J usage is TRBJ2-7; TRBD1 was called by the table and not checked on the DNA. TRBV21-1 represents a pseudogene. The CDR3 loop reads CASSSYRADKTSYEQYV. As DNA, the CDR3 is TGTGCCAGCAGCTCCTATCGGGCGGACAAGACCTCCTACGAGCAGTACGTC.